This TCR beta chain was documented in a study of CD8 T cells in ankylosing spondylitis. The study, taken as a whole, reports: The study identified a TCR beta motif of eight highly homologous variants that appeared characteristic of ankylosing spondylitis blood.

This clonotype showed up just a few times. Its antigen remains unidentified. TCRdb re-analysed the 5' RACE reads in MiXCR, keeping a single row per CDR3 protein. The data contain 350,000 to 450,000 distinct CDR3 sequences, 25% to 30% of them seen just once; the ten biggest clones take up over 0.8%. The V end was cut by 1 base, the J end by 3 bases, with 9 bases between. The CDR3 is 15 residues long. The TCR originated in a male donor with ankylosing spondylitis. Sequencing was carried out using blood, either unsorted or a sorted T cell fraction (not recorded which). The chain employs TRBV12-3 or TRBV12-4 and TRBJ2-2; D is uncertain. The CDR3 nucleotides are TGTGCCAGCAGTTTAGGGCAGGTCGACACCGGGGAGCTGTTTTTT. Protein sequence: CASSLGQVDTGELFF.